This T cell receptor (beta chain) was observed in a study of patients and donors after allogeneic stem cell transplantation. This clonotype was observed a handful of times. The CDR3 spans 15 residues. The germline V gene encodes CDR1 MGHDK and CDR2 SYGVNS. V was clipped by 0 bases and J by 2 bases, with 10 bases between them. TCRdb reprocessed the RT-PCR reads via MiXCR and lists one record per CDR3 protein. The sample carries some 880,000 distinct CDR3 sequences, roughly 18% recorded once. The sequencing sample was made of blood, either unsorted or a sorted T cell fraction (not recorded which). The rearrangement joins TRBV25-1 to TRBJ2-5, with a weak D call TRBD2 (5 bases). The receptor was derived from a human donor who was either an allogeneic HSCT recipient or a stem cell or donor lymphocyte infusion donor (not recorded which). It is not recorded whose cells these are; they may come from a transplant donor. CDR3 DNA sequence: TGTGCCAGCAGTGAATACGACGGGGATCAAGAGACCCAGTACTTC. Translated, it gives CASSEYDGDQETQYF.